These 21 T cell receptor beta chains came from one sample sequenced in a study of circulating and synovial CD4+ cells in juvenile arthritis. Clones were read by immunoSEQ multiplex PCR, and TCRdb kept only the in-frame ones, dropping some. The table lists some 16,000 clones, 91% of them singletons. The sequenced sample consisted of CD4+ T cells from blood. The origin of the receptors is a human donor with juvenile idiopathic arthritis.

V is TRBV7-8 and J is TRBJ2-1; TRBD2 agrees at 8 bases. V shed 5 bases and J 3 bases; nucleotides not matched to a gene: 9. From germline, CDR1 is SGHVS and CDR2 FQNEAQ. The CDR3 spans 16 residues. The DNA of the CDR3 is TGTGCCAGCAGCCACCGAGCGGGGGTTGACTACAATGAGCAGTTCTTC. This gives the protein CASSHRAGVDYNEQFF.

The chain uses TRBV4-1 and TRBJ2-5; TRBD1 matches at 7 bases. J gave up 4 bases and V 2 bases, and 4 bases lay outside the gene matches. The CDR3 runs to 14 residues. Germline V gene sequence: CDR1 MGHRA, CDR2 YSYEKL. The CDR3 DNA sequence: TGCGCCAGCAGCCAAAGGGGGCCCCGAGAGACCCAGTACTTC. Its translation: CASSQRGPRETQYF.

Here the CDR3 DNA reads TGTGCCAGTAGTGCGAGAATCTCTGGGGCCAACGTCCTGACTTTC. Its translation: CASSARISGANVLTF. The rearrangement joins TRBV19 to TRBJ2-6; D is uncertain. V lost 5 bases and J 0 bases, leaving 8 bases between the germline ends. The CDR3 consists of 15 residues. CDR1 is LNHDA and CDR2 is SQIVND in the germline V gene (reference sequence).

This sequence joins TRBV11-3 and TRBJ1-1, with a weak D call TRBD1 (6 bases). V lost 6 bases and J 0 bases, leaving 8 bases between the germline ends. Germline V gives CDR1 SGHNT, CDR2 YENEEA. This CDR3 contains 13 residues. This CDR3 reads CASSQGLNTEAFF. CDR3 sequence (DNA): TGTGCCAGCAGTCAGGGGTTGAACACTGAAGCTTTCTTT.

The chain has TRBV27 and TRBJ1-5, with 9 bases aligning to TRBD1. Germline-derived CDR1 and CDR2 are MNHEY and SMNVEV (reference sequence). Unmatched junction bases numbered 6, after V lost 5 bases and J lost 4 bases. The CDR3 sequence is 15 residues long. The CDR3 reads CASSRLGTGNQPQHF. DNA of the CDR3: TGTGCCAGCAGTCGCCTCGGGACAGGGAATCAGCCCCAGCATTTT.

This clone was seen a handful of times. One end of the junction is discordant with germline, which a read error may explain. The chain couples TRBV6-1 to TRBJ1-6; D ambiguous. Germline values: CDR1 MNHNS, CDR2 SASEGT. This CDR3 contains 11 residues. CDR3 in DNA: TGTGCCAGCAGTACAAATTCCCCCCTCCACTTT. Protein product: CASSTNSPLHF.

The chain recombines TRBV6-5 with TRBJ1-1, with D perhaps matching TRBD1 (6 bases). Germline CDR1 MNHEY, CDR2 SVGAGI. The ends were cut back, 0 bases at V and 8 bases at J, with 13 bases in the middle. The length of the CDR3 is 14 residues. The CDR3 DNA reads as TGTGCCAGCAGTTACTCGTTCAGGGGAAGGGAAGCTTTCTTT. It encodes CASSYSFRGREAFF.

The CDR3 region has the DNA TGTGCCAGTAGAATGGGTGAGGGTCGCAATCAGCCCCAGCATTTT. It is translated as CASRMGEGRNQPQHF. This chain links TRBV19 with TRBJ1-5; D gene uncertain. V was cut by 6 bases and J by 2 bases, with 14 bases left in between. CDR1 and CDR2 (germline): LNHDA, SQIVND (reference sequence). The length of the CDR3 is 15 residues. Based on the CDR3 plus reference TRBV19 and TRBJ1-5, the full variable domain is DGGITQSPKYLFRKEGQNVTLSCEQNLNHDAMYWYRQDPGQGLRLIYYSQIVNDFQKGDIAEGYSVSREKKESFPLTVTSAQKNPTAFYLCASRMGEGRNQPQHFGDGTRLSIL.

The chain links TRBV5-1 to TRBJ1-4; no clear D gene. Trimming shortened V by 2 bases and J by 11 bases, and 19 bases separated the two germline ends. The CDR3 runs to 15 residues. Germline loops: CDR1 SGHRS, CDR2 YFSETQ. The CDR3 is CASSFNDGGLGKLFF. The CDR3 nucleotides read TGCGCCAGCAGCTTTAACGACGGAGGGTTAGGCAAACTGTTTTTT.

The table lists this clone with a few counts. CDR3 DNA sequence: TGTGCCAGCAGCATTTGGTCTAGGGAAAAACTGTTTTTT. Translated: CASSIWSREKLFF. This sequence joins TRBV5-4 and TRBJ1-4; D gene uncertain. V shed 4 bases and J shed 8 bases, with 12 bases lying between them. This CDR3 has 13 amino acids. CDR1 and CDR2 (germline): SGHNT, YYREEE (reference sequence).

This chain links TRBV7-2 with TRBJ2-7, with D possibly matching TRBD1 (6 bases). V was trimmed by 5 bases and J by 2 bases, leaving 13 bases between them. Germline values: CDR1 SGHTA, CDR2 FQGNSA. CDR3 length equals 14 residues. CDR3 in amino acids: CASSHRTGTYEQYF. For the CDR3, the DNA is TGTGCCAGCAGCCACAGAACAGGGACCTACGAGCAGTACTTC.

The chain links TRBV29-1 to TRBJ2-4; 7 nucleotides agree with TRBD1. With V trimmed by 7 bases and J by 0 bases, 12 bases remained unmatched. Germline V CDR1 and CDR2: SQVTM, ANQGSEA. The CDR3 has 16 residues. The DNA of the CDR3 is TGCAGCGCGGATCAATCAGGGGGTCTAGCCAAAAACATTCAGTACTTC. Its protein is CSADQSGGLAKNIQYF.

The chain couples TRBV5-1 to TRBJ1-1; D is unclear. Germline CDR1 reads SGHRS; CDR2 reads YFSETQ. The CDR3 is made up of 15 amino acids. V lost 4 bases, J lost 4 bases, and 17 bases lay in between. CDR3 loop: CASSPEGRGSTEAFF. In nucleotides, the CDR3 is TGCGCCAGCAGCCCGGAGGGCCGAGGCAGCACTGAAGCTTTCTTT.

The chain has TRBV4-2 and TRBJ1-2; D may be TRBD1 (6 bases). Trimming took off 1 base at V and 8 bases at J, with 17 bases between the two ends. Germline CDR1 and CDR2: LGHNA and YNFKEQ. CDR3 length equals 15 residues. The CDR3 spells CASSQGVAGARGYTF. The CDR3 region has the DNA TGTGCCAGCAGCCAAGGGGTGGCGGGGGCGCGAGGCTACACCTTC.

The V call is TRBV6-5, the J call TRBJ1-2; no firm D call. Looked up from germline, CDR1 is MNHEY and CDR2 is SVGAGI. Trimming took off 6 bases at V and 6 bases at J, with 14 bases between the two ends. The CDR3 length is 13 residues. The CDR3, as DNA: TGTGCCAGCAGCCCTACACCAAGCGATGGCTACACCTTC. Its translation is CASSPTPSDGYTF.

The V call is TRBV11-2, the J call TRBJ2-2; D remains unclear. Germline V lookup: CDR1 SGHAT, CDR2 FQNNGV. With 1 base removed from V and 10 bases from J, the gap between germline ends came to 10 bases. The CDR3 spans 13 residues. CDR3 sequence reads: CASSLAPDSELFF. The CDR3 coding sequence is TGTGCCAGCAGCTTAGCCCCAGATTCGGAGCTGTTTTTT.

The count of this clone is one. V usage is TRBV7-9 and J usage is TRBJ1-6, with TRBD1 matching 7 bases. The germline gives CDR1 SEHNR, CDR2 FQNEAQ (reference sequence). CDR3 length: 15 residues. Losses at the gene ends were 4 bases for V and 5 bases for J; bases not matched to a gene: 5. The CDR3 spells CASSSLTGNNSPLHF. CDR3 DNA sequence: TGTGCCAGCAGCTCCCTGACAGGGAATAATTCACCCCTCCACTTT. The full variable domain, rest sourced from reference TRBV7-9 and TRBJ1-6, is DTGVSQNPRHKITKRGQNVTFRCDPISEHNRLYWYRQTLGQGPEFLTYFQNEAQLEKSRLLSDRFSAERPKGSFSTLEIQRTEQGDSAMYLCASSSLTGNNSPLHFGNGTRLTVT.

This chain connects TRBV9 to TRBJ2-3; the match to TRBD2 covers 8 bases. Looked up from germline, CDR1 is SGDLS and CDR2 is YYNGEE. The J segment lost 2 bases and the V segment lost 3 bases, leaving 14 bases of the junction unmatched. This CDR3 is 18 amino acids long. CDR3 residues: CASSAPTKGLGATDTQYF. Here the CDR3 DNA reads TGTGCCAGCAGCGCCCCAACTAAGGGACTAGGCGCCACAGATACGCAGTATTTT.

V and J are TRBV10-3 and TRBJ2-5, with 7 bases aligning to TRBD2. This CDR3 contains 12 residues. CDR1 is ENHRY, CDR2 SYGVKD, per germline. The V and J ends lost 5 bases and 4 bases, in that order; junction bases with no gene match: 1. CDR3 bases: TGTGCCATCAGTCCGGGGGGAGAGACCCAGTACTTC. Its translation: CAISPGGETQYF.

V gene TRBV6-5 combines with J gene TRBJ2-2; possibly TRBD1 for D (6 bases). The CDR3 covers 16 residues. CDR1 and CDR2 from the germline V gene are MNHEY and SVGAGI. V dropped 4 bases and J dropped 0 bases, with 12 bases sitting between them. CDR3 loop: CASSSAGTTNTGELFF. DNA for the CDR3: TGTGCCAGCAGTTCCGCCGGGACAACGAACACCGGGGAGCTGTTTTTT.

The rearrangement uses TRBV18 and TRBJ1-1; TRBD1 matches 7 bases. The CDR3 has 15 residues. J lost 11 bases, V lost 3 bases, and 15 bases had no gene match. Germline V CDR1 and CDR2: KGHSH, LQKENI. The CDR3 DNA is TGTGCCAGCTCACCCTCACAGGGGACACACTATGGGGCTTTCTTT. Residues: CASSPSQGTHYGAFF. Drawing the rest from reference TRBV18 and TRBJ1-1, the complete variable domain is NAGVMQNPRHLVRRRGQEARLRCSPMKGHSHVYWYRQLPEEGLKFMVYLQKENIIDESGMPKERFSAEFPKEGPSILRIQQVVRGDSAAYFCASSPSQGTHYGAFFGQGTRLTVV.